This T cell receptor beta chain came from a study of technical replicates of blood from a few donors. TCRdb's table, derived via immunoSEQ multiplex PCR, lists solely in-frame clones and lacks some. The table records about 68,000 clones, about 97% of them present only once. Germline V gene lookup returns CDR1 SQVTM and CDR2 ANQGSEA. The V segment lost 6 bases and the J segment 4 bases; nucleotides outside the gene matches: 10. The CDR3 extends over 15 amino acids. The V call is TRBV29-1, the J call TRBJ2-1; 9 bases line up with TRBD2. Sequenced input: T cells isolated from PBMCs. This TCR was sampled from a human donor in good health. CDR3 region: CSVGRRLAEYNEQFF. CDR3 nucleotides: TGCAGCGTCGGACGTAGACTAGCGGAGTACAATGAGCAGTTCTTC.